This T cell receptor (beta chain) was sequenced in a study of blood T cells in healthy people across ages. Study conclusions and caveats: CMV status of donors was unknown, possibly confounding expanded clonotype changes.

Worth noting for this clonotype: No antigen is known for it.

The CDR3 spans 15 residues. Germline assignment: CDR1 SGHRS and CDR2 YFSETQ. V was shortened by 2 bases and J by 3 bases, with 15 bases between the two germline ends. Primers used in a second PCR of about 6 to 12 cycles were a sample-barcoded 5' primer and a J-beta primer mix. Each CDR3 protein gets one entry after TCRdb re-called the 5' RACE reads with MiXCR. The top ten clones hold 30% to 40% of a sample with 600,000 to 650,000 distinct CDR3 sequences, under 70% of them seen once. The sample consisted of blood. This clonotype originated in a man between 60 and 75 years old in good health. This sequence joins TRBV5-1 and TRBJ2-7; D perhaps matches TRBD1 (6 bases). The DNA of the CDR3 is TGCGCCAGCAGCTTTAATTCCAGGGGTGGCTACGAGCAGTACTTC. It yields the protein CASSFNSRGGYEQYF.